Shown below are 17 T cell receptor beta chains from a single sample sequenced in a study of human T cells and chemical hapten exposure. This sample's time point: patch test 1, 2 weeks after DPC sensitization. Regarding treatment: therapeutic diphenylcyclopropenone sensitization with weekly scalp DPC. One entry per CDR3 protein, called by TCRdb with MiXCR from the RACE reads. Among 150,000 to 200,000 distinct CDR3 sequences listed, about 14% were seen once. The source material was whole blood, sampled in connection with sensitization to the hapten diphenylcyclopropenone (DPC). These receptors were obtained from a woman under 40 with alopecia areata. Some clones in this sample may be carry-over from other donors' samples.

This clonotype came up a few times. The chain uses TRBV29-1 and TRBJ2-5, with D perhaps given as TRBD1 or TRBD2 (5 bases each). V was pared by 6 bases and J by 5 bases, with 19 bases between. This CDR3 has 14 amino acids. Germline V CDR1 and CDR2: SQVTM, ANQGSEA. The CDR3 DNA follows: TGCAGCGTCGTAGCCGGGACCGGGATGGAGACCCAGTACTTC. Translated, it gives CSVVAGTGMETQYF.

This clonotype was detected a few times. This sequence joins TRBV7-2 and TRBJ2-5, with 12 bases fitting TRBD2. CDR3 length: 15 residues. Germline lookup yields CDR1 SGHTA and CDR2 FQGNSA. Trimming removed 4 bases from V and 5 bases from J; junction bases left unmatched: 5. The DNA for the CDR3 is TGTGCCAGCAGCTCAAAGACTAGCGGGAGTGAGACCCAGTACTTC. Protein: CASSSKTSGSETQYF.

There are a few counts of this clonotype. The chain recombines TRBV6-1 with TRBJ1-5, with 8 bases fitting TRBD1. The V gene end was trimmed by 5 bases and the J gene end by 6 bases; junction bases not matched to a gene: 6. CDR1 and CDR2 (germline): MNHNS, SASEGT. The CDR3 totals 14 residues. This chain's CDR3 is CASSSDRGRQPQHF. The CDR3, as DNA: TGTGCCAGCAGTTCCGACAGGGGACGTCAGCCCCAGCATTTT.

This clonotype was seen a few times. V gene TRBV28 combines with J gene TRBJ1-5; no reliable D call. The CDR3 sequence is 14 residues long. The ends were cut back, 3 bases at V and 0 bases at J, with 6 bases in the middle. Germline values: CDR1 MDHEN, CDR2 SYDVKM. Here the CDR3 DNA reads TGTGCCAGCAGTTTCGGCTATAGCAATCAGCCCCAGCATTTT. Residues: CASSFGYSNQPQHF.

This clonotype was counted only a few times. This chain uses TRBV5-1 with TRBJ2-1; the match to TRBD1 covers 7 bases. J gave up 5 bases and V 2 bases, and 7 bases lay outside the gene matches. From germline, CDR1 is SGHRS and CDR2 YFSETQ. This CDR3 contains 15 residues. Here the CDR3 reads CASSFLTGANNEQFF. CDR3 in DNA: TGCGCCAGCAGCTTTCTTACAGGGGCCAACAATGAGCAGTTCTTC.

In nucleotides, the CDR3 is TGTGCCAGTAGTAGGGGGACTAGCGGGAGGGCCAATGAGCAGTTCTTC. Residues: CASSRGTSGRANEQFF. This sequence joins TRBV19 and TRBJ2-1; 16 bases fit TRBD2. Trimming took 4 bases from V and 6 from J; bases not matched to a gene: 3. The CDR3 spans 16 residues. Germline-derived CDR1 and CDR2 are LNHDA and SQIVND (reference sequence).

This clonotype has just a few counts. The chain joins TRBV5-6 to TRBJ2-7, with D perhaps matching TRBD1 (5 bases). The CDR3 is 15 amino acids. V lost 4 bases to trimming and J lost 3 bases, with 17 bases between them. CDR1 is SGHDT, CDR2 YYEEEE, per germline. The CDR3 region is CASSASGFPNYEQYF. CDR3 in DNA: TGTGCCAGCAGCGCATCAGGGTTCCCTAACTACGAGCAGTACTTC. The full variable domain, its missing parts supplied by reference TRBV5-6 and TRBJ2-7, is DAGVTQSPTHLIKTRGQQVTLRCSPKSGHDTVSWYQQALGQGPQFIFQYYEEEERQRGNFPDRFSGHQFPNYSSELNVNALLLGDSALYLCASSASGFPNYEQYFGPGTRLTVT.

There are a few counts of this clonotype. The chain is built from TRBV7-6 and TRBJ2-2; maybe TRBD2 (5 bases). The CDR3 covers 14 residues. V gave up 3 bases and J gave up 3 bases, with 8 bases separating them. Germline assignment: CDR1 SGHVS and CDR2 FNYEAQ. The CDR3 loop is CASSFTGYTGELFF. CDR3 nucleotide sequence: TGTGCCAGCAGCTTCACGGGGTACACCGGGGAGCTGTTTTTT.

This clonotype was picked up many times. The chain joins TRBV29-1 to TRBJ2-3; D unclear. The CDR3 totals 14 residues. Germline CDR1 is SQVTM and CDR2 is ANQGSEA. Trimming shortened V by 5 bases and J by 0 bases, and 12 bases separated the two germline ends. CDR3 region: CSVFWILSTDTQYF. CDR3 DNA: TGCAGCGTTTTCTGGATCCTTAGCACAGATACGCAGTATTTT.

This clonotype turned up a few times. The chain links TRBV7-8 to TRBJ2-3; possible D gene TRBD1, 6 bases. Germline V gives CDR1 SGHVS, CDR2 FQNEAQ. V was pared by 3 bases and J by 1 base, with 11 bases between. This CDR3 has 15 residues. The CDR3 nucleotides read TGTGCCAGCAGCTTTCCGACAGGCGGCACAGATACGCAGTATTTT. It codes for CASSFPTGGTDTQYF.

The chain combines TRBV13 with TRBJ2-7; D remains ambiguous. The CDR3 covers 14 residues. Trimming left V 1 base short and J 2 bases short, with 9 bases between. CDR1 PRHDT and CDR2 FYEKMQ come from the germline V gene (reference sequence). The CDR3 reads CASSLAESPYEQYF. CDR3 in DNA: TGTGCCAGCAGCTTAGCTGAGAGCCCCTACGAGCAGTACTTC.

This clonotype showed up many times. The chain couples TRBV7-8 to TRBJ2-7; the D gene is possibly TRBD1 (5 bases). The CDR3 loop spans 14 amino acids. V dropped 5 bases and J dropped 6 bases, with 17 bases sitting between them. The germline gives CDR1 SGHVS, CDR2 FQNEAQ. CDR3 in amino acids: CASSLQVKGFEQYF. The CDR3 DNA is TGTGCCAGCAGCCTCCAGGTTAAGGGGTTCGAGCAGTACTTC.

The chain is built from TRBV28 and TRBJ2-3; possible D gene TRBD2, 5 bases. The CDR3 consists of 15 residues. Germline CDR1 reads MDHEN; CDR2 reads SYDVKM. Trimming took 2 bases from V and 2 from J, leaving 11 bases between them. CDR3: CASSLVAGTTDTQYF. Written as DNA, the CDR3 is TGTGCCAGCAGTTTAGTGGCGGGTACCACAGATACGCAGTATTTT. Variable domain in full (rest from reference TRBV28 and TRBJ2-3): DVKVTQSSRYLVKRTGEKVFLECVQDMDHENMFWYRQDPGLGLRLIYFSYDVKMKEKGDIPEGYSVSREKKERFSLILESASTNQTSMYLCASSLVAGTTDTQYFGPGTRLTVL.

The CDR3 coding sequence is TGTGCCAGCGGGACACAAAGACAGGGAGCTTTCTTT. It codes for CASGTQRQGAFF. This rearrangement joins TRBV6-2 or TRBV6-3 to TRBJ1-1, with 7 nucleotides matching TRBD1. The CDR3 spans 12 residues. CDR1 and CDR2 from the germline V gene are MNHEY and SVGEGT. V was clipped by 8 bases and J by 10 bases; unmatched bases: 10.

This clonotype was counted between two and nine times. The chain has TRBV29-1 and TRBJ2-7; a possible D gene is TRBD1 (7 bases). The V and J ends lost 6 bases and 10 bases respectively, with 16 bases between them. CDR1 is SQVTM, CDR2 ANQGSEA, per germline. The CDR3 runs 11 residues. CDR3 amino acids: CSVYRGGGQYF. CDR3 DNA: TGCAGCGTATACAGGGGAGGCGGACAGTACTTC.

V and J are TRBV18 and TRBJ1-5; no clear D gene. Trimming took off 5 bases at V and 1 base at J, with 6 bases between the two ends. The CDR3 runs to 13 residues. From germline, CDR1 is KGHSH and CDR2 LQKENI. CDR3 loop: CASSTESNQPQHF. DNA for the CDR3: TGTGCCAGCTCAACAGAGAGCAATCAGCCCCAGCATTTT.

This chain connects TRBV7-2 to TRBJ2-5; tentatively, D is TRBD1 (6 bases). Germline CDR1 reads SGHTA; CDR2 reads FQGNSA. Trimming removed 4 bases at V and 1 base at J, with 13 bases between. The CDR3 loop spans 15 amino acids. This CDR3 is CASSSIWTAQETQYF. CDR3 bases: TGTGCCAGCAGCTCGATTTGGACAGCCCAAGAGACCCAGTACTTC.